This TCR beta chain was recovered during a study of blood T cell repertoires in COVID-19 (dated by TCRdb to 2018 to 2021). About the investigation overall: Samples from collaborators originated in the United States, Italy and Spain and spanned both the acute and convalescent phases of COVID-19. Deeply sampled blood TCRbeta repertoires from subjects exposed to, actively infected with, or recovered from COVID-19 were included in the dataset. Samples came from the ongoing ImmuneRACE study (first 160 participants) plus 1,254 subjects from 6 global collaborators. The sample metadata nearly always contained a de-identified subject ID, COVID-19 status, age in years and sex. The repertoires were released in a freely available public database intended as a resource for research on the immune response to SARS-CoV-2. The prospective study material was composed of cDNA or gDNA derived from T cells, B-cell-depleted T cells, or PBMCs. Where available, HLA class I and class II types were taken from metadata supplied by the sample provider and were not determined by assay-based typing.

Enrolling through a virtual design, the prospective study's participants ranged in age from roughly 18 to 95 years and lived across some 23 United States geographic areas. To assign participants to cohorts, the prospective study relied on clinical history that participants themselves reported in a screening survey and a study questionnaire. In the prospective study, mobile phlebotomists collected whole blood, serum and a nasopharyngeal or oropharyngeal swab from each participant. Participants in the prospective study had the option to provide additional blood draws and questionnaires over a 2-month period. Before DNA extraction, blood samples from the prospective study were shipped at room temperature or frozen. TCRbeta CDR3 regions were amplified from genomic DNA by means of the immunoSEQ Assay, a bias-controlled multiplex PCR. Concerning the study's data processing: Nucleated cell counts per sample were estimated from amplification of reference gene primers within the assay. To quantify the absolute abundance of each unique TCRbeta CDR3 rearrangement, sequence reads were collapsed and filtered. For each sample, productive Simpson clonality was calculated as the square root of Simpson's diversity index over productive rearrangements. TCRdb carries this immuneACCESS record with in-frame sequences only. Its versions omit some clonotypes, under half of them owing to an unresolved V gene in the studies checked, with the rest unexplained. The V and J calls and the clone size are those of that table, but D and trimming were determined from the DNA. Within this sample are 200,000 to 250,000 clones, with approximately 90% of them counted one time only. The ten largest clonotypes hold less than 4.5% of the sample.

Study-wide conclusions, independent of this receptor: How much clinical and demographic metadata was included differed by source and by participant, and the metadata was provided uncurated.

Worth noting for this clone: This clone's antigen is unknown. Per-base qualities were not stored, and no clone one base away is much larger.

The sample consisted of PBMCs or T cells enriched from blood (not recorded which). This TCR was recovered from a woman between 40 and 50 years old with acute COVID-19.

The DNA sequence reads TGTGCCAGCAGTTTAGTGGGCCCCACTGAAGCTTTCTTT. It translates to CASSLVGPTEAFF. The chain is assembled from TRBV27 and TRBJ1-1, with no confident D gene call. From a lookup of the germline V gene (reference sequence), CDR1 and CDR2 are MNHEY and SMNVEV. CDR3 length: 13 amino acids, cysteine to phenylalanine. Only the CDR3 DNA stays, 39 bases, in frame from base 1. The junction shows trimming of 2 bases on V and 4 bases on J, plus 8 bases between the germline ends.